This TCR beta chain derives from a study of long-term antiretroviral therapy in people with HIV. Study overall: By about a decade, the earliest samples predate the 2015 immediate-ART recommendation.

Losses at the gene ends were 4 bases for V and 8 bases for J; bases not matched to a gene: 8. This CDR3 spans 15 amino acids. Looked up from germline, CDR1 is MNHEY and CDR2 is SMNVEV (reference sequence). Researchers report immunoSEQ v3.0 was run at survey level. TCRdb's table, derived via immunoSEQ multiplex PCR, lists solely in-frame clones and lacks some. The data hold 20,000 to 30,000 clones, with roughly 80% observed a single time. This rearrangement joins TRBV27 to TRBJ1-5, with 10 bases lining up with TRBD1. This sequence originates from a man between 25 and 39 years old with HIV. The sequenced sample was unsorted PBMCs, obtained 0.7 years before starting antiretroviral therapy. This chain's CDR3 is CASSSGQGGMKPQHF. The DNA for the CDR3 is TGTGCCAGCAGTTCAGGACAGGGGGGTATGAAGCCCCAGCATTTT.